The T cell receptor beta chain described here comes from a study of cytomegalovirus exposure and HLA in healthy donors. General study points: Diagnosis of cytomegalovirus status made by the classifier reportedly showed high specificity and sensitivity. What was likely a sequencing artifact was a cluster of highly shared sequence variants. An assumption of roughly uniform sequencing depth across donors underlay the presence/absence analyses.

Comments on this clone: The antigen remains unidentified.

Vbeta (60) and Jbeta (13) primers were used in the PCR. Profiled with immunoSEQ multiplex PCR; TCRdb holds only in-frame clones, not every one. The table includes about 170,000 clones, over 70% detected once. The sequence was collected from a female donor in good health and CMV-seronegative. Sequences were obtained from PBMCs.

The CDR3 protein is CASSSSGPYEQYF. As DNA, the CDR3 is TGTGCCAGCAGTTCTAGCGGGCCCTACGAGCAGTACTTC. The rearrangement uses TRBV28 and TRBJ2-7; 8 bases agree with TRBD2. The CDR3 consists of 13 residues. V dropped 4 bases and J dropped 2; count of bases not matched to a gene: 1. Per the germline V gene, CDR1 is MDHEN and CDR2 is SYDVKM. The variable domain in full, completed from reference TRBV28 and TRBJ2-7, reads DVKVTQSSRYLVKRTGEKVFLECVQDMDHENMFWYRQDPGLGLRLIYFSYDVKMKEKGDIPEGYSVSREKKERFSLILESASTNQTSMYLCASSSSGPYEQYFGPGTRLTVT.